This TCR beta chain was sequenced in a study of T cells in Graves' hyperthyroidism and ophthalmopathy. In the study overall: Once the initial diagnosis was made, peripheral blood was obtained before any treatment.

Study results and caveats: From stable hyperthyroidism, ophthalmopathy was separated by a 13 V-J model. Expanded thyroid clonotypes (above 0.001) were mostly also found in blood.

This clonotype was seen at least ten times. The antigen is not known. Thyroid ultrasound, orbital computed tomography, clinical symptoms, and serum thyroxine and TRAb underpinned diagnoses. The CDR3 runs 14 residues. Trimming left V 6 bases short and J 5 bases short, with 17 bases between. Germline V gene sequence: CDR1 MDHEN, CDR2 SYDVKM. From RNA transcripts, TCR beta CDR3 regions were amplified. RT-PCR in the first round (using the HTBI primer set) targeted the TCR CDR3. MiXCR, run by TCRdb on the multiplex PCR reads, gives a single entry per CDR3 protein. The table shows approximately 260,000 distinct CDR3 sequences, with about 16% occurring only once.

The rearrangement uses TRBV28 and TRBJ2-7; D is possibly TRBD1 (5 bases). The clonotype originates from a woman aged 50 to 60 with Graves' hyperthyroidism that later progressed to Graves' ophthalmopathy. Sequencing used blood. For the CDR3, the DNA is TGTGCCAGCAGGCCCCTCGGGCTCAGGGACGAGCAGTACTTC. It codes for CASRPLGLRDEQYF.